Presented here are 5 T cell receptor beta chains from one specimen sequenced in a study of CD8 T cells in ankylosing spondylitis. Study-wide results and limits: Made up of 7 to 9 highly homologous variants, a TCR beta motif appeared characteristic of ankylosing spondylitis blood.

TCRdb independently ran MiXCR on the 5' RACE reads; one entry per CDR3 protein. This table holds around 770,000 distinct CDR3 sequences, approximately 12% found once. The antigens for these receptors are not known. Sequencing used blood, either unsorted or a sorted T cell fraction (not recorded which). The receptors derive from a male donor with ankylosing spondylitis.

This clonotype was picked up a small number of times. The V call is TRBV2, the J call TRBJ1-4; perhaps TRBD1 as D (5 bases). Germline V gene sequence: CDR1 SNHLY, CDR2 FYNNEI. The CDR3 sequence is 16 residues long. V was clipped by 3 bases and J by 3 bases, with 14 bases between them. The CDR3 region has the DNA TGTGCCAGCAGTGATAGTCGGACACGGGCTAATGAAAAACTGTTTTTT. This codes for CASSDSRTRANEKLFF.

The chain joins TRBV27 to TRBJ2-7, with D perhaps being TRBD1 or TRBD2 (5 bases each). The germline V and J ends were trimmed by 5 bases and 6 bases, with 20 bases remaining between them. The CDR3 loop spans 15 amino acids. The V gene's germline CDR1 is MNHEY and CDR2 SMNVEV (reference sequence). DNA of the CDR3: TGTGCCAGCAGTCCCCTGGGGGTGAGATGGTCCGAGCAGTACTTC. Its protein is CASSPLGVRWSEQYF.

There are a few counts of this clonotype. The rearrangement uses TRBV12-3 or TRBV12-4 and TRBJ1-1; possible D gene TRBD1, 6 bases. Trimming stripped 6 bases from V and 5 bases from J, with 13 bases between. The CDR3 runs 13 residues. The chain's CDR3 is CASRTGPATEAFF. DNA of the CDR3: TGTGCCAGCAGGACAGGCCCGGCGACTGAAGCTTTCTTT.

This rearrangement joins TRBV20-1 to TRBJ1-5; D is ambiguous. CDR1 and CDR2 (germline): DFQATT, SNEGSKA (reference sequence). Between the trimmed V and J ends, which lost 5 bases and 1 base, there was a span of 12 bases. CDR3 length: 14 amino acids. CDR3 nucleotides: TGCAGTGCTGCCGCCTTAAGGAGCAATCAGCCCCAGCATTTT. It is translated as CSAAALRSNQPQHF.

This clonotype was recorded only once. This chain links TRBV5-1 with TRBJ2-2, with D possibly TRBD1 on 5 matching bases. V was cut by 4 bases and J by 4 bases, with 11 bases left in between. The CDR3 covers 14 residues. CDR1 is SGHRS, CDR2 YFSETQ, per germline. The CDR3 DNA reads TGCGCCAGCAGCCAGGACACTACCACCGGGGAGCTGTTTTTT. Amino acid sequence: CASSQDTTTGELFF.